The 8 T cell receptor beta chains below all came from one sample that was sequenced in a study of spatial heterogeneity in lung cancer. Time point here: sample taken at primary tumor resection. Each CDR3 protein gets one entry after TCRdb re-called the 5' RACE reads with MiXCR. This sample carries roughly 40,000 distinct CDR3 sequences, over 6.5% of them seen once, and the ten largest clones take around two fifths. Sample: PBMCs, taken at surgery. The receptors were sampled from a female donor with early-stage non-small cell lung cancer.

This clonotype was observed at least ten times. The J gene is TRBJ2-3, the V gene TRBV7-3; the D gene is possibly TRBD1 (5 bases). The V end was cut by 0 bases, the J end by 8 bases, with 6 bases between. Germline V gene lookup returns CDR1 SGHTA and CDR2 FQGTGA. The CDR3 extends over 12 amino acids. CDR3 protein: CASSLTQGTQYF. As DNA, the CDR3 is TGTGCCAGCAGCTTAACGCAGGGTACGCAGTATTTT.

This clonotype was observed a handful of times. This chain connects TRBV7-2 to TRBJ2-7; 8 nucleotides align to TRBD2. The CDR3 sequence is 15 residues long. Germline assignment: CDR1 SGHTA and CDR2 FQGNSA. Losses at the gene ends were 1 base for V and 4 bases for J; bases not matched to a gene: 6. The CDR3 DNA sequence: TGTGCCAGCAGCTTAGGCCGGACTAGCTGGTACGAGCAGTACTTC. Encoded protein: CASSLGRTSWYEQYF.

This sequence joins TRBV5-1 and TRBJ2-7; D call uncertain. The V end was cut by 0 bases, the J end by 4 bases, with 5 bases between. Germline V lookup: CDR1 SGHRS, CDR2 YFSETQ. The CDR3 loop spans 12 amino acids. The CDR3 here is CASSLELYEQYF. CDR3 in DNA: TGCGCCAGCAGCTTGGAACTTTACGAGCAGTACTTC.

There are many counts of this clonotype. The gene calls are TRBV5-6 and TRBJ2-1; perhaps D is TRBD1 or TRBD2 (5 bases each). The CDR3 is made up of 16 amino acids. Trimming cost V 2 bases and J 8 bases, with 20 bases left between them. The germline gives CDR1 SGHDT, CDR2 YYEEEE. The CDR3 loop reads CASSFPGRTLGDEQFF. The CDR3 DNA follows: TGTGCCAGCAGCTTTCCGGGACGAACACTAGGGGATGAGCAGTTCTTC. Complete variable domain (other parts from reference TRBV5-6 and TRBJ2-1): DAGVTQSPTHLIKTRGQQVTLRCSPKSGHDTVSWYQQALGQGPQFIFQYYEEEERQRGNFPDRFSGHQFPNYSSELNVNALLLGDSALYLCASSFPGRTLGDEQFFGPGTRLTVL.

This clonotype was picked up many times. The chain links TRBV4-3 to TRBJ2-7; D gene uncertain. V was trimmed by 1 base and J by 12 bases, leaving 10 bases between them. Germline-derived CDR1 and CDR2 are LGHNA and YSLEER. The CDR3 sequence is 11 residues long. Here the CDR3 reads CASSQACTLYF. CDR3 DNA: TGCGCCAGCAGCCAAGCCTGTACTTTGTACTTC.

This clonotype was seen many times. The chain's CDR3 is CASSLYGDSTDTQYF. CDR3 in DNA: TGTGCCAGCAGTTTATATGGGGATAGCACAGATACGCAGTATTTT. V usage is TRBV27 and J usage is TRBJ2-3; D ambiguous. Germline assignment: CDR1 MNHEY and CDR2 SMNVEV (reference sequence). V was pared by 1 base and J by 0 bases, with 8 bases between. The CDR3 loop spans 15 amino acids.

The sample holds a few counts of this clonotype. V and J are TRBV4-1 and TRBJ2-3; 8 bases align to TRBD1. There are 15 residues in the CDR3. J gave up 4 bases and V 1 base, and 4 bases lay outside the gene matches. Germline V gives CDR1 MGHRA, CDR2 YSYEKL. CDR3 bases: TGCGCCAGCAGCCAAGGGGACAGGTCCTCAGATACGCAGTATTTT. Its protein is CASSQGDRSSDTQYF.

This clonotype was counted between two and nine times. CDR3 protein: CAISDRGAIDEQFF. The CDR3 DNA is TGTGCCATCAGCGACAGGGGGGCTATCGATGAGCAGTTCTTC. The chain couples TRBV10-3 to TRBJ2-1, with 9 positions matching TRBD1. CDR1 ENHRY and CDR2 SYGVKD come from the germline V gene. V lost 6 bases, J lost 8 bases, and 8 bases stayed unmatched. The CDR3 runs 14 residues.